This TCR beta chain was captured in a study of T cell responses to AZD1222 COVID-19 vaccine. Study results and caveats: Most donors were white British, females outnumbered males, and clonal diversity was possibly underestimated. Of the AZD1222 recipients, only 5 or 6 were seropositive at baseline. Regions 160-218 and 743-854 held dominance among vaccine-associated CD4 TCRs, which spanned spike.

Worth noting for this clone: Its antigen is unknown.

Sequenced by immunoSEQ multiplex PCR; TCRdb stores in-frame clones only, minus some. The sample has around 100,000 clones, roughly 86% seen once. The germline V gene encodes CDR1 SGHKS and CDR2 YYEKEE (reference sequence). V lost 0 bases and J 7 bases, leaving 11 bases between the germline ends. The CDR3 has 13 amino acids. V usage is TRBV5-5 and J usage is TRBJ2-7, with D possibly TRBD2 on 6 matching bases. The receptor was isolated from an adult in good health. The sequencing used peripheral blood, collected on day 0 of MenACWY control vaccination. CDR3 region: CASSLATGREQYF. CDR3 DNA: TGTGCCAGCAGCTTGGCCACGGGGAGGGAGCAGTACTTC.